A selection of T cell receptor beta chains follows, all from one sample in a study of circulating CD8 cells and anti-PD-1 response in melanoma. TCRdb called the reads again in MiXCR, with one record for every CDR3 protein. The table includes under 900 distinct CDR3 sequences, 7.1% detected once. Specimen: CD8+ T cells from PBMCs, collected at baseline or after one month of anti-PD-1 therapy (not recorded which). The receptors were sampled from a human donor with melanoma. The CDR3 runs from the conserved cysteine through the conserved F or W. D genes are given only for firm matches. Size is stated for part of the rows, as once, few or many counts, or as a class when the clone is expanded.

cdr3_length | j_call | v_call | d_call | clone_size | cdr3_aa | cdr3_nt
11 | TRBJ2-7 | TRBV29-1 | NA | medium-sized | CSVEDSYEQYF | TGCAGCGTTGAAGACAGCTACGAGCAGTACTTC
13 | TRBJ2-3 | TRBV20-1 | TRBD2 | large | CSAPSGRPDTQYF | TGCAGTGCACCTAGCGGGAGGCCAGATACGCAGTATTTT
15 | TRBJ2-1 | TRBV28 | TRBD2 | medium-sized | CASGLAGDYLWGQFF | TGTGCCAGCGGGTTAGCGGGAGATTATCTTTGGGGGCAGTTCTTC
16 | TRBJ2-7 | TRBV14 | NA | hyperexpanded | CASSLLDKKIAYEQYF | TGTGCCAGCAGCCTGCTGGATAAGAAAATAGCCTACGAGCAGTACTTC
15 | TRBJ2-1 | TRBV19 | NA | NA | CASRADSASYNEQFF | TGTGCCAGTAGGGCCGATAGCGCCTCCTACAATGAGCAGTTCTTC
14 | TRBJ1-3 | TRBV27 | NA | medium-sized | CASSLGLSGNTIYF | TGTGCCAGCAGTTTAGGATTGAGTGGAAACACCATATATTTT
14 | TRBJ2-7 | TRBV5-4 | TRBD1 | NA | CASSAGQGSYEQYF | TGTGCCAGCAGCGCGGGACAGGGTAGCTACGAGCAGTACTTC
13 | TRBJ2-3 | TRBV20-1 | TRBD2 | medium-sized | CSASTSGGGTQYF | TGCAGTGCTAGTACTAGCGGGGGCGGTACGCAGTATTTT
12 | TRBJ1-1 | TRBV4-2 | NA | large | CASSQEGVKAFF | TGTGCCAGCAGCCAAGAAGGGGTGAAAGCTTTCTTT
11 | TRBJ2-5 | TRBV12-3/TRBV12-4 | NA | medium-sized | CASSLQETQYF | TGTGCCAGCAGTTTACAAGAGACCCAGTACTTC
14 | TRBJ1-2 | TRBV6-5 | NA | large | CASSYATANYGYTF | TGTGCCAGCAGTTACGCGACAGCTAACTATGGCTACACCTTC
12 | TRBJ2-1 | TRBV30 | NA | NA | CAWNWGFSEQFF | TGTGCCTGGAATTGGGGCTTTTCTGAGCAGTTCTTC
15 | TRBJ2-3 | TRBV21-1 | NA | large | CASSIPSFSTDTQYF | TGTGCCAGCAGCATACCTTCCTTTAGCACAGATACGCAGTATTTT
14 | TRBJ2-2 | TRBV29-1 | NA | medium-sized | CSAWTDSNTGELFF | TGCAGCGCCTGGACTGACTCGAACACCGGGGAGCTGTTTTTT
11 | TRBJ2-7 | TRBV7-2 | NA | NA | CASSDYYEQYF | TGTGCCAGCAGCGACTACTACGAGCAGTACTTC
14 | TRBJ1-4 | TRBV20-1 | NA | medium-sized | CSARGRAGKEKLFF | TGCAGTGCTAGAGGCCGGGCAGGGAAGGAAAAACTGTTTTTT
13 | TRBJ2-1 | TRBV2 | NA | large | CASVYSSYNEQFF | TGTGCCAGCGTTTACAGCTCCTACAATGAGCAGTTCTTC
11 | TRBJ1-1 | TRBV11-1 | NA | medium-sized | CASSSPTEAFF | TGTGCCAGCAGCTCCCCCACTGAAGCTTTCTTT
14 | TRBJ2-7 | TRBV7-8 | NA | medium-sized | CASSLEVGVLEQYF | TGTGCCAGCAGCTTAGAAGTGGGAGTCCTGGAGCAGTACTTC
14 | TRBJ2-7 | TRBV7-2 | NA | large | CASSLVPGPYEQYF | TGTGCCAGCAGCTTAGTGCCCGGGCCCTACGAGCAGTACTTC
14 | TRBJ2-5 | TRBV7-3 | NA | large | CASWTPVPQETQYF | TGTGCCAGCTGGACCCCGGTCCCCCAAGAGACCCAGTACTTC
12 | TRBJ2-7 | TRBV7-9 | NA | large | CASSLAFSEQYF | TGTGCCAGCAGCTTAGCCTTTTCCGAGCAGTACTTC
17 | TRBJ2-3 | TRBV29-1 | TRBD1 | medium-sized | CSVEDPLGQGHPDTQYF | TGCAGCGTTGAAGATCCCCTCGGACAGGGCCATCCAGATACGCAGTATTTT
15 | TRBJ2-1 | TRBV21-1 | NA | once | CACSKSTVINNEQFF | TGTGCTTGCAGCAAATCGACAGTTATTAACAATGAGCAGTTCTTC
17 | TRBJ2-6 | TRBV7-2 | NA | large | CASSQSFTGLGANVLTF | TGTGCCAGCAGCCAAAGCTTCACAGGGTTAGGGGCCAACGTCCTGACTTTC